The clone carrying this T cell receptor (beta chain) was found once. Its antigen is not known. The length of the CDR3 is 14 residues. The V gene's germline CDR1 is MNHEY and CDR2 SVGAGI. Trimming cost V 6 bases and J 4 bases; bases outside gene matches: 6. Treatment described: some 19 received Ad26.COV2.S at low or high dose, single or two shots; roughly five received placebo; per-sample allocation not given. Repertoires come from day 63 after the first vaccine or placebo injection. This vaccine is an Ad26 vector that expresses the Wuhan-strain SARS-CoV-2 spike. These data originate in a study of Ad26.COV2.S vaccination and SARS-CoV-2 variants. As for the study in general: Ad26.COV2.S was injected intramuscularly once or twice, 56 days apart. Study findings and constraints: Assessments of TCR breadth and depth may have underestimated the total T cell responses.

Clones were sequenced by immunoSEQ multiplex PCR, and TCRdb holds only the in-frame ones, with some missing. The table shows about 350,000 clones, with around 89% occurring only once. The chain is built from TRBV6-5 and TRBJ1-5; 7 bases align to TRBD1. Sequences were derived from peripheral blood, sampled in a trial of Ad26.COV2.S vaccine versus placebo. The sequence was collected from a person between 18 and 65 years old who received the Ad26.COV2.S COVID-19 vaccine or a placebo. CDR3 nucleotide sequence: TGTGCCAGCAGCCACAGGGGACCTAATCAGCCCCAGCATTTT. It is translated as CASSHRGPNQPQHF.